A single sample gave rise to the 23 T cell receptor beta chains below, sequenced in a study of response to subunit inactivated influenza vaccine. TCRdb re-called the RT-PCR reads through MiXCR, storing one row per CDR3 protein. This sample has under 750,000 distinct CDR3 sequences, with about an eighth found just once. This specimen was PBMCs from blood, taken on the day of vaccination. These receptors were collected from a man over 45 who received an inactivated influenza vaccine.

This clonotype has at least ten counts. The gene calls are TRBV20-1 and TRBJ2-3; possible D gene TRBD1, 6 bases. This CDR3 region has 15 residues. Trimming took off 6 bases at V and 3 bases at J, with 19 bases between the two ends. Germline lookup yields CDR1 DFQATT and CDR2 SNEGSKA (reference sequence). CDR3 sequence: CSARRARGMTDTQYF. In DNA form, the CDR3 reads TGCAGTGCGAGGCGGGCAAGGGGGATGACAGATACGCAGTATTTT.

This clonotype was picked up a small number of times. V is TRBV20-1 and J is TRBJ1-1; D is undetermined. CDR1 and CDR2 (germline): DFQATT, SNEGSKA (reference sequence). Deletions cut 1 base from V and 0 bases from J, with 6 bases between. This CDR3 comprises 13 residues. The CDR3 loop is CSARGSMNTEAFF. CDR3 sequence (DNA): TGCAGTGCTAGAGGCAGCATGAACACTGAAGCTTTCTTT.

There are a few counts of this clonotype. The rearrangement links TRBV11-1 to TRBJ2-2; D is possibly TRBD1 (6 bases). The CDR3 contains 18 residues. V dropped 1 base and J dropped 0 bases, with 15 bases sitting between them. CDR1 and CDR2 (germline): SGHAT, FQDESV (reference sequence). Here the CDR3 DNA reads TGTGCCAGCAGCTTAGTTTGGGGGACACGCACGAACACCGGGGAGCTGTTTTTT. Protein sequence: CASSLVWGTRTNTGELFF.

V usage is TRBV7-8 and J usage is TRBJ2-7; TRBD2 is a possible D gene (6 bases). The CDR3 is 15 residues long. Trimming cost V 7 bases and J 0 bases, with 16 bases left between them. CDR1 and CDR2 (germline): SGHVS, FQNEAQ. CDR3 protein: CASTRLATSSYEQYF. The CDR3 region has the DNA TGTGCCAGCACGCGGCTAGCGACGAGCTCCTACGAGCAGTACTTC.

Note on this clonotype: Without the conserved terminal phenylalanine or tryptophan, this CDR3 likely stems from a read error. The V and J genes are TRBV7-8 and TRBJ2-7; tentatively, D is TRBD2 (5 bases). Germline CDR1 SGHVS, CDR2 FQNEAQ. Trimming cost V 7 bases and J 3 bases, with 13 bases left between them. The CDR3 extends over 13 amino acids. The CDR3 sequence is CASTRSAGYEQYL. The CDR3 DNA sequence: TGTGCCAGCACCAGGTCCGCGGGCTACGAGCAGTACTTA.

This clonotype was recorded a few times. The J gene is TRBJ2-5, the V gene TRBV24-1; TRBD2 matches at 12 bases. This CDR3 comprises 18 residues. Germline CDR1 is KGHDR and CDR2 is SFDVKD. Trimming cost V 4 bases and J 0 bases; bases outside gene matches: 8. The CDR3 region has the DNA TGTGCCACCAGTGACAGAGGACTAGCGGGATCGTACCAAGAGACCCAGTACTTC. It is translated as CATSDRGLAGSYQETQYF.

This chain connects TRBV7-9 to TRBJ2-3, with D unresolved. This CDR3 region has 11 residues. Looked up from germline, CDR1 is SEHNR and CDR2 is FQNEAQ (reference sequence). Trimming cost V 6 bases and J 5 bases, with 6 bases left between them. CDR3 sequence (DNA): TGTGCCAGCAGTCCCAAAGATACGCAGTATTTT. This translates into CASSPKDTQYF. Full variable domain (rest looked up from reference TRBV7-9 and TRBJ2-3): DTGVSQNPRHKITKRGQNVTFRCDPISEHNRLYWYRQTLGQGPEFLTYFQNEAQLEKSRLLSDRFSAERPKGSFSTLEIQRTEQGDSAMYLCASSPKDTQYFGPGTRLTVL.

This clonotype was recorded many times. The chain carries TRBV5-1 and TRBJ1-1; D gene unclear. Between the trimmed V and J ends, which lost 0 bases and 0 bases, there was a span of 6 bases. The germline V gene encodes CDR1 SGHRS and CDR2 YFSETQ. This CDR3 comprises 14 residues. CDR3 sequence reads: CASSLVQLNTEAFF. In nucleotides, the CDR3 is TGCGCCAGCAGCTTGGTACAGTTGAACACTGAAGCTTTCTTT.

This clonotype was seen ten or more times. V gene TRBV3-1 combines with J gene TRBJ2-3; 8 bases match TRBD2. Per the germline V gene, CDR1 is LGHDT and CDR2 is YNNKEL (reference sequence). This CDR3 is built from 14 residues. V gave up 6 bases and J gave up 1 base; unmatched junction bases: 3. The CDR3 nucleotides are TGTGCCAGCAGTAGAGCGGGGGGCACAGATACGCAGTATTTT. This encodes CASSRAGGTDTQYF.

This clonotype appeared a few times. The rearrangement links TRBV29-1 to TRBJ2-1, with TRBD2 identical over 8 bases. The CDR3 extends over 14 amino acids. After removal of 7 bases from V and 11 bases from J, the junction contained 16 bases not matched to a gene. CDR1 SQVTM and CDR2 ANQGSEA come from the germline V gene. The CDR3 region has the DNA TGCAGCGCCGAGTCTCCGAGCGGGAGACCAAAGCAGTTCTTC. It yields the protein CSAESPSGRPKQFF.

This clonotype occurred a few times. This chain links TRBV6-1 with TRBJ2-7; the D is unclear. The CDR3 is 13 residues long. V was pared by 2 bases and J by 7 bases, with 12 bases between. The germline gives CDR1 MNHNS, CDR2 SASEGT. The CDR3 DNA follows: TGTGCCAGCAGTGAACGGCCAGAACAGGAGCAGTACTTC. Its translation: CASSERPEQEQYF.

This clonotype was picked up a small number of times. The chain employs TRBV30 and TRBJ1-1; 8 positions match TRBD1. The germline V gene encodes CDR1 GTSNPN and CDR2 SVGIG (reference sequence). V dropped 2 bases and J dropped 0; count of bases not matched to a gene: 5. The CDR3 length is 15 residues. The CDR3 sequence: CAWSYGTGLNTEAFF. DNA of the CDR3: TGTGCCTGGAGTTACGGGACAGGTTTGAACACTGAAGCTTTCTTT. Based on the CDR3 plus reference TRBV30 and TRBJ1-1, the full variable domain is SQTIHQWPATLVQPVGSPLSLECTVEGTSNPNLYWYRQAAGRGLQLLFYSVGIGQISSEVPQNLSASRPQDRQFILSSKKLLLSDSGFYLCAWSYGTGLNTEAFFGQGTRLTVV.

This chain connects TRBV9 to TRBJ2-3, with TRBD2 identical over 13 bases. V shed 3 bases and J 5 bases; nucleotides not matched to a gene: 9. The CDR3 extends over 17 amino acids. CDR1 and CDR2 from the germline V gene are SGDLS and YYNGEE. This chain's CDR3 is CASSEGGLAGPGDTQYF. CDR3 nucleotide sequence: TGTGCCAGCAGCGAGGGGGGACTAGCGGGGCCCGGAGATACGCAGTATTTT.

This clonotype was picked up many times. The V gene is TRBV20-1, the J gene TRBJ1-2; no definite D call. This CDR3 has 9 residues. The V and J ends lost 1 base and 8 bases respectively, with 2 bases between them. Germline assignment: CDR1 DFQATT and CDR2 SNEGSKA (reference sequence). The CDR3 DNA reads as TGCAGTGCTAGAGGCGGCTACACCTTC. It translates to CSARGGYTF.

The sample holds a few counts of this clonotype. The chain combines TRBV25-1 with TRBJ2-1; TRBD2 agrees at 10 bases. Germline CDR1 and CDR2: MGHDK and SYGVNS. V was clipped by 1 base and J by 6 bases; unmatched bases: 6. This CDR3 has 16 residues. The CDR3 reads CASSEWGSGGINEQFF. CDR3 nucleotide sequence: TGTGCCAGCAGTGAATGGGGTAGCGGGGGGATCAATGAGCAGTTCTTC.

V and J are TRBV6-2 or TRBV6-3 and TRBJ2-7; TRBD1 aligns across 8 bases. In germline, CDR1 is MNHEY, CDR2 SVGEGT. The CDR3 spans 16 residues. Losses at the gene ends were 3 bases for V and 5 bases for J; bases not matched to a gene: 12. The CDR3 coding sequence is TGTGCCAGCAGTTATACCGCGGGACAGGTGTTAGACGAGCAGTACTTC. This encodes CASSYTAGQVLDEQYF.

This clonotype was picked up many times. The CDR3 is CASSGWTVFTGELFF. The CDR3 DNA is TGTGCCAGCAGTGGTTGGACAGTCTTCACCGGGGAGCTGTTTTTT. The gene calls are TRBV28 and TRBJ2-2; TRBD1 might be the D (6 bases). The germline gives CDR1 MDHEN, CDR2 SYDVKM. This CDR3 region has 15 residues. Deletions cut 5 bases from V and 4 bases from J, with 14 bases between.

The chain couples TRBV9 to TRBJ2-2; TRBD1 matches 7 bases. Germline lookup yields CDR1 SGDLS and CDR2 YYNGEE. J was trimmed by 1 base and V by 4 bases; bases with no gene match: 7. The CDR3 spans 16 residues. This chain's CDR3 is CASSLSWTGNTGELFF. The DNA for the CDR3 is TGTGCCAGCAGCTTAAGCTGGACAGGGAACACCGGGGAGCTGTTTTTT.

This clonotype was counted only a few times. The gene calls are TRBV6-1 and TRBJ2-7; 7 positions match TRBD1. This CDR3 region has 14 residues. The germline V gene has CDR1 MNHNS and CDR2 SASEGT. V was clipped by 0 bases and J by 2 bases; unmatched bases: 1. CDR3 coding DNA: TGTGCCAGCAGTGAAGCCGGGACAGCCTACGAGCAGTACTTC. Translation: CASSEAGTAYEQYF.

This chain connects TRBV5-1 to TRBJ2-2; TRBD1 agrees at 8 bases. V gave up 4 bases and J gave up 8 bases; unmatched junction bases: 7. The V gene's germline CDR1 is SGHRS and CDR2 YFSETQ. CDR3 length equals 14 residues. The CDR3: CASSKRTGPGELFF. For the CDR3, the DNA is TGCGCCAGCAGCAAAAGGACAGGGCCGGGGGAGCTGTTTTTT.

This clonotype was picked up many times. The rearrangement links TRBV7-9 to TRBJ2-1, with D perhaps matching TRBD1 (6 bases). Trimming shortened V by 5 bases and J by 15 bases, and 17 bases separated the two germline ends. Per the germline V gene, CDR1 is SEHNR and CDR2 is FQNEAQ (reference sequence). The CDR3 sequence is 12 residues long. Here the CDR3 reads CASSQGPPEGFF. The DNA for the CDR3 is TGTGCCAGCAGCCAGGGGCCTCCAGAGGGGTTCTTC.

The chain has TRBV9 and TRBJ1-3; the D gene is possibly TRBD1 (6 bases). Trimming stripped 3 bases from V and 0 bases from J, with 13 bases between. CDR1 and CDR2 (germline): SGDLS, YYNGEE. The CDR3 runs 16 residues. The CDR3 coding sequence is TGTGCCAGCAGCGCAGGGGAGGGTGCCTCTGGAAACACCATATATTTT. Its protein product is CASSAGEGASGNTIYF.

This chain uses TRBV7-2 with TRBJ2-7; D is possibly TRBD1 (6 bases). This CDR3 spans 16 amino acids. Per the germline V gene, CDR1 is SGHTA and CDR2 is FQGNSA. V was shortened by 4 bases and J by 3 bases, with 19 bases between the two germline ends. CDR3 nucleotide sequence: TGTGCCAGCAGCTCCCAATTGTCGAGGGGGTACTACGAGCAGTACTTC. Translated, it gives CASSSQLSRGYYEQYF.